This TCR beta chain was recovered during a study of blood T cell repertoires in COVID-19. Study-wide context: Whether acute or convalescent, the COVID-19 samples came from the United States, Italy and Spain. PBMCs, B-cell-depleted T cells, or T cells provided the cDNA or gDNA that made up the material.

Authors' analysis steps: Cell counts per sample came from amplifying reference gene primers. Some clones are missing from TCRdb's copy, which holds only in-frame ones; the method was immunoSEQ multiplex PCR. Clonal size and the V and J genes are those of that table, whereas D and trimming came from the DNA. Of roughly 200,000 clones in the sample, roughly nine tenths were seen once. The CDR3 runs 12 residues. Between the trimmed V and J ends, which lost 8 bases and 2 bases, there was a span of 7 bases. Those enrolled in Seattle joined during active infection and were followed longitudinally afterward.

Material: peripheral blood. The sequence was obtained from a woman aged 50 to 60 with COVID-19, enrolled during active disease. V gene TRBV23-1 combines with J gene TRBJ2-4; unclear D gene. TRBV23-1 is annotated as an ORF whose role is uncertain. CDR3 sequence (DNA): TGCGCCAGCCTCAGAACCAAAAACATTCAGTACTTC. Protein: CASLRTKNIQYF.